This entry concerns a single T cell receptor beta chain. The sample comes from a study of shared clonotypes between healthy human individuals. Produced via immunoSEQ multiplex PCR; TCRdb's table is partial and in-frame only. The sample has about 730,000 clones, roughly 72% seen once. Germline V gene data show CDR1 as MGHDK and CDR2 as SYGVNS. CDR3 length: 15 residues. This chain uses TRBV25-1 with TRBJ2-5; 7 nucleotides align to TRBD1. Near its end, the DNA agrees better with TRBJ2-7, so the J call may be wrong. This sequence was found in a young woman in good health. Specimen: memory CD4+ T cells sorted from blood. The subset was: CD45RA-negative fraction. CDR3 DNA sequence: TGTGCCAGCAGTGAGTCCGGGACAGCCCCCTACGAGCAGTACTTC. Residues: CASSESGTAPYEQYF.